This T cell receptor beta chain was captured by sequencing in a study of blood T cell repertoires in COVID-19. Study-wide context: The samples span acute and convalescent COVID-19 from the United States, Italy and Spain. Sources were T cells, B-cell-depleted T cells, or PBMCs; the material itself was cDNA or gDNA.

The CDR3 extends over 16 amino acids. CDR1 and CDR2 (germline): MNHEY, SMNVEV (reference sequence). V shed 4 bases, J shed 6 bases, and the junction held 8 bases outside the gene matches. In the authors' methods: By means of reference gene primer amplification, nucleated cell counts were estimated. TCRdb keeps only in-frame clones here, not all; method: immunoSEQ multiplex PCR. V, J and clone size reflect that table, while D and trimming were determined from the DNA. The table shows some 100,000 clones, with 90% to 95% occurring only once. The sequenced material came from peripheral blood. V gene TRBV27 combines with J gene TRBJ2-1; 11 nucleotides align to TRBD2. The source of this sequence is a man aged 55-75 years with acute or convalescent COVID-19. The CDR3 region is CASSSLGSGRGNEQFF. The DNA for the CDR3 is TGTGCCAGCAGTTCCCTGGGTAGCGGGAGGGGCAATGAGCAGTTCTTC.